This TCR beta chain was recovered during a study of T-cell memory formation after mild COVID-19. Study-wide findings and caveats: There was a balanced CD4/CD8 profile in clones contracting day 15 to 85, and later expanders leaned CD4+.

TCRdb used MiXCR to reprocess the 5' RACE reads, holding one entry per CDR3 protein. In the table there are 150,000 to 200,000 distinct CDR3 sequences, 9.5% to 13% of which are singletons. CDR3 length equals 17 residues. CDR1 and CDR2 from the germline V gene are LGHNA and YSLEER. With 1 base clipped from V and 9 bases from J, the junction kept 15 bases outside the gene matches. This clonotype has more than one count but fewer than ten. What it binds is not known. This TCR came from a man aged 18 to 29 who had mild COVID-19 (a few samples of this study predate the infection). Cell type and time point are not known. Sequencing input: PBMCs or a T cell subset sorted from them (not recorded which). The chain combines TRBV4-3 with TRBJ1-1, with 9 bases that match TRBD1. CDR3 coding DNA: TGCGCCAGCAGCCAAGGGGGACCGGGACAGGGAACCCAAAAAGCTTTCTTT. As protein: CASSQGGPGQGTQKAFF.